Presented here are 20 T cell receptor beta chains from one specimen sequenced in a study of early T cells in non-severe SARS-CoV-2 infection. TCRdb ran MiXCR on the 5' RACE reads and lists one entry per CDR3 protein. Altogether some 26,000 distinct CDR3 sequences are present, about 4.2% being singletons, with the ten largest covering approximately 4.6%. Sample: whole blood. Receptors originate from an adult who was a healthcare worker with PCR-confirmed SARS-CoV-2 infection or an uninfected control (not recorded which).

A few counts support this clonotype. The V and J genes are TRBV9 and TRBJ1-3; 7 positions match TRBD1. Unmatched junction bases numbered 1, after V lost 3 bases and J lost 4 bases. Germline V gene sequence: CDR1 SGDLS, CDR2 YYNGEE. The CDR3 extends over 13 amino acids. The CDR3 is CASSEGQGNTIYF. The CDR3 DNA follows: TGTGCCAGCAGCGAGGGACAGGGAAACACCATATATTTT. Variable domain in full (rest from reference TRBV9 and TRBJ1-3): DSGVTQTPKHLITATGQRVTLRCSPRSGDLSVYWYQQSLDQGLQFLIQYYNGEERAKGNILERFSAQQFPDLHSELNLSSLELGDSALYFCASSEGQGNTIYFGEGSWLTVV.

This clonotype was picked up a small number of times. The chain is built from TRBV28 and TRBJ1-2; 7 bases are shared with TRBD1. CDR3 length: 14 residues. Trimming cost V 5 bases and J 4 bases; bases outside gene matches: 7. CDR1 is MDHEN, CDR2 SYDVKM, per germline. CDR3 in DNA: TGTGCCAGCAGTACGACAGGGTGCGGCTATGGCTACACCTTC. Its translation is CASSTTGCGYGYTF.

J is TRBJ2-3 and V is TRBV3-1, with D perhaps matching TRBD2 (6 bases). Germline values: CDR1 LGHDT, CDR2 YNNKEL (reference sequence). The CDR3 extends over 17 amino acids. V gave up 5 bases and J gave up 3 bases, with 21 bases separating them. CDR3: CASSRTVIGGATDTQYF. CDR3 bases: TGTGCCAGCAGCAGAACCGTCATCGGCGGGGCTACAGATACGCAGTATTTT.

This clonotype was counted at least ten times. This sequence joins TRBV27 and TRBJ2-7, with TRBD1 matching 9 bases. This CDR3 has 15 residues. Germline V gene sequence: CDR1 MNHEY, CDR2 SMNVEV (reference sequence). V lost 1 base to trimming and J lost 2 bases; unmatched junction nucleotides: 3. The CDR3 sequence: CASSLLGQGPYEQYF. DNA for the CDR3: TGTGCCAGCAGTTTATTGGGACAGGGCCCCTACGAGCAGTACTTC.

Many counts were recorded for this clonotype. The chain combines TRBV20-1 with TRBJ1-1; no definite D call. The CDR3 is 12 residues long. V shed 5 bases and J shed 0 bases, with 7 bases lying between them. Germline CDR1 and CDR2: DFQATT and SNEGSKA (reference sequence). For the CDR3, the DNA is TGCAGTGCTCGTAAATTGAACACTGAAGCTTTCTTT. Its translation: CSARKLNTEAFF.

This clonotype was found a few times. The CDR3 reads CASRWRMNTEAFF. CDR3 DNA: TGCGCCAGCAGGTGGCGAATGAACACTGAAGCTTTCTTT. V usage is TRBV10-2 and J usage is TRBJ1-1, with D unclear. CDR1 is WSHSY, CDR2 SAAADI, per germline. The CDR3 has 13 residues. Trimming cost V 6 bases and J 0 bases, with 8 bases left between them.

This clonotype showed up just once. One end of the junction varies from germline; a read error may be responsible. The chain carries TRBV5-1 and TRBJ1-1; possibly TRBD1 for D (5 bases). CDR3 length: 16 amino acids. Germline V gene lookup returns CDR1 SGHRS and CDR2 YFSETQ. CDR3 residues: CPSSLGGTIGNTEAFF. The CDR3 DNA sequence: TGCCCCAGCAGCTTGGGGGGAACGATTGGAAACACTGAAGCTTTCTTT.

This clonotype was seen at least ten times. The chain links TRBV19 to TRBJ2-7; 9 bases fit TRBD1. V trimming: 7 bases; J trimming: 4 bases; junction bases outside the gene matches: 11. The CDR3 sequence is 15 residues long. Per germline, CDR1 LNHDA and CDR2 SQIVND (reference sequence). CDR3: CASTPAGTGLYEQYF. CDR3 nucleotides: TGTGCCAGTACCCCGGCCGGGACAGGGTTATACGAGCAGTACTTC.

The chain is built from TRBV5-6 and TRBJ2-1, with no clear D. Germline values: CDR1 SGHDT, CDR2 YYEEEE. This CDR3 has 14 amino acids. V lost 0 bases, J lost 4 bases, and 8 bases lay in between. CDR3 bases: TGTGCCAGCAGCTTGGTCGAAACTTACAATGAGCAGTTCTTC. Its translation is CASSLVETYNEQFF.

This clonotype was observed a handful of times. The chain employs TRBV9 and TRBJ1-1; D is ambiguous. Trimming stripped 4 bases from V and 5 bases from J, with 12 bases between. CDR1 is SGDLS, CDR2 YYNGEE, per germline. This CDR3 has 13 residues. The CDR3 sequence: CASSYGGRTEAFF. Here the CDR3 DNA reads TGTGCCAGCAGCTACGGTGGAAGGACTGAAGCTTTCTTT.

At least ten counts were recorded for this clonotype. DNA for the CDR3: TGTGCCAGTAGTCCCCAGAAGAGCTCCTACGAGCAGTACTTC. It specifies CASSPQKSSYEQYF. The chain links TRBV19 to TRBJ2-7; no reliable D call. The CDR3 runs 14 residues. CDR1 and CDR2 from the germline V gene are LNHDA and SQIVND (reference sequence). The V end was cut by 5 bases, the J end by 0 bases, with 11 bases between. The whole variable domain, remainder taken from reference TRBV19 and TRBJ2-7, is DGGITQSPKYLFRKEGQNVTLSCEQNLNHDAMYWYRQDPGQGLRLIYYSQIVNDFQKGDIAEGYSVSREKKESFPLTVTSAQKNPTAFYLCASSPQKSSYEQYFGPGTRLTVT.

This clonotype occurred many times. The chain carries TRBV6-4 and TRBJ2-1; the D gene is possibly TRBD1 (5 bases). The CDR3 is 16 amino acids. Trimming shortened V by 2 bases and J by 8 bases, and 19 bases separated the two germline ends. CDR1 is MRHNA, CDR2 SNTAGT, per germline. DNA of the CDR3: TGTGCCAGCAGTGACCCCCGGACATTAATGTACGATGAGCAGTTCTTC. It translates to CASSDPRTLMYDEQFF.

Ten or more counts support this clonotype. This chain uses TRBV27 with TRBJ1-4; D possibly corresponds to TRBD1 (6 bases). The germline V gene encodes CDR1 MNHEY and CDR2 SMNVEV (reference sequence). This CDR3 is 15 amino acids long. V dropped 6 bases and J dropped 3 bases, with 14 bases sitting between them. This CDR3 reads CASRGHRVPNEKLFF. DNA of the CDR3: TGTGCCAGCAGAGGACACAGGGTTCCTAATGAAAAACTGTTTTTT.

Many counts were recorded for this clonotype. The chain uses TRBV20-1 and TRBJ1-2, with D maybe TRBD1 (5 bases). The CDR3 has 13 residues. V was trimmed by 6 bases and J by 1 base, leaving 12 bases between them. The germline V gene encodes CDR1 DFQATT and CDR2 SNEGSKA (reference sequence). This chain's CDR3 is CSAGRGINYGYTF. CDR3 coding DNA: TGCAGTGCCGGGAGGGGCATTAACTATGGCTACACCTTC.

This clonotype was seen many times. The DNA for the CDR3 is TGTGCCAGCAGTGAGTCCACAGCCAACAACTATGGCTACACCTTC. Translating it yields CASSESTANNYGYTF. This chain joins TRBV2 and TRBJ1-2; D not resolved. There are 15 residues in the CDR3. The ends were cut back, 3 bases at V and 2 bases at J, with 13 bases in the middle. In germline, CDR1 is SNHLY, CDR2 FYNNEI.

This clonotype was detected ten times or more. The chain employs TRBV4-1 and TRBJ1-6, with TRBD1 identical over 8 bases. Trimming cost V 0 bases and J 7 bases; bases outside gene matches: 5. This CDR3 has 16 amino acids. Looked up from germline, CDR1 is MGHRA and CDR2 is YSYEKL. The CDR3 loop is CASSQDLRQGNSPLHF. DNA for the CDR3: TGCGCCAGCAGCCAAGATCTAAGACAGGGGAATTCACCCCTCCACTTT.

This clonotype was seen ten or more times. The rearrangement links TRBV5-1 to TRBJ2-3, with TRBD2 identical over 8 bases. The germline gives CDR1 SGHRS, CDR2 YFSETQ. The trim removed 2 bases at V and 1 base at J, leaving 3 bases unmatched. This CDR3 spans 15 amino acids. CDR3 in amino acids: CASSFGGVGTDTQYF. Written as DNA, the CDR3 is TGCGCCAGCAGCTTCGGGGGGGTTGGCACAGATACGCAGTATTTT.

As to this clonotype: One end of the junction fails to match germline, which may point to a read error. The V gene is TRBV6-6, the J gene TRBJ2-3, with 9 bases lining up with TRBD2. Germline V CDR1 and CDR2: MNHNY, SVGAGI (reference sequence). The CDR3 loop spans 17 amino acids. CDR3 amino acids: CASSNSASGVITDTQYF. The CDR3 coding sequence is TGTGCCAGCAGTAACTCGGCTAGCGGGGTGATCACAGATACGCAGTATTTT.

This clonotype came up many times. The V gene is TRBV5-1, the J gene TRBJ2-3; TRBD2 aligns across 11 bases. Germline lookup yields CDR1 SGHRS and CDR2 YFSETQ. The CDR3 has 16 residues. Trimming cost V 3 bases and J 3 bases; bases outside gene matches: 6. CDR3 in amino acids: CASSSGLADGTDTQYF. The CDR3 DNA sequence: TGCGCCAGCAGCTCGGGACTAGCGGATGGTACAGATACGCAGTATTTT.

Many counts were recorded for this clonotype. This chain links TRBV29-1 with TRBJ2-7; 8 positions match TRBD1. Trimming at V came to 7 bases and at J to 4 bases, leaving 9 bases not matched to a gene. Germline V gene lookup returns CDR1 SQVTM and CDR2 ANQGSEA. This CDR3 spans 13 amino acids. This chain's CDR3 is CSAGTGEIYEQYF. In DNA, the CDR3 is TGCAGCGCGGGGACAGGTGAAATTTACGAGCAGTACTTC.